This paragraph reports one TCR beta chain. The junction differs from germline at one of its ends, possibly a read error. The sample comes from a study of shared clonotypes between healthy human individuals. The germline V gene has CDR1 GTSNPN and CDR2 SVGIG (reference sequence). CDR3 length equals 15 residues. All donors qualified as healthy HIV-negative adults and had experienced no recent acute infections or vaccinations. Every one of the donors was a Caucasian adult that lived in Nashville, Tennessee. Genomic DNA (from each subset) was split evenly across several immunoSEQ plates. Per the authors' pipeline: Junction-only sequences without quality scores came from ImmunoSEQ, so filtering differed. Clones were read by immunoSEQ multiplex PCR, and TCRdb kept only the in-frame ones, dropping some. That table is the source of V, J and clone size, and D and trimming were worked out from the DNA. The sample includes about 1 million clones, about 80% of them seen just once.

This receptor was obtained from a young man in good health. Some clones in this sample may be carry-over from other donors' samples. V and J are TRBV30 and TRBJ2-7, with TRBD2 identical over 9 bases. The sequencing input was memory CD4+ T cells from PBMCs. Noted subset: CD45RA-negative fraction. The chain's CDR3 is CAWGVGSSGIEEQYF. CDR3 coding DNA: TGTGCCTGGGGTGTTGGGTCTAGCGGGATCGAGGAGCAGTACTTC.